The next 31 T cell receptor beta chains were all read from a single sample in a study of identical twins. TCRdb redid the calling of the 5' RACE reads with MiXCR, one entry per CDR3 protein. The data contain about 700,000 distinct CDR3 sequences, about 9.4% of them singletons. A further study also used this sample, focusing on yellow fever vaccine responses in identical twins.

The specimen was PBMCs. The receptors were sampled from a woman in her late teens or twenties in good health.

The gene calls are TRBV6-5 and TRBJ2-2; tentatively, D is TRBD1 (6 bases). This CDR3 region has 18 residues. Germline V gene lookup returns CDR1 MNHEY and CDR2 SVGAGI. V was shortened by 0 bases and J by 4 bases, with 18 bases between the two germline ends. The CDR3 loop reads CASSYSYQDGGRTGELFF. CDR3 DNA sequence: TGTGCCAGCAGTTACTCCTACCAGGATGGGGGCCGCACCGGGGAGCTGTTTTTT.

Many counts were recorded for this clonotype. V is TRBV6-1 and J is TRBJ1-2; D is unclear. Germline values: CDR1 MNHNS, CDR2 SASEGT. V shed 1 base and J shed 8 bases, with 8 bases lying between them. The CDR3 has 12 residues. The CDR3 DNA reads TGTGCCAGCAGTGAAGGCGAGCGGGGCTACACCTTC. This sequence encodes CASSEGERGYTF.

The rearrangement joins TRBV3-1 to TRBJ2-1; 8 nucleotides match TRBD2. The CDR3 sequence is 16 residues long. Germline V gene sequence: CDR1 LGHDT, CDR2 YNNKEL (reference sequence). After removal of 4 bases from V and 4 bases from J, the junction contained 9 bases not matched to a gene. The CDR3 nucleotides are TGTGCCAGCAGCCCCAGCCTCGGGGGGGGGTACAATGAGCAGTTCTTC. Its translation: CASSPSLGGGYNEQFF.

This chain connects TRBV12-5 to TRBJ2-3, with 13 nucleotides matching TRBD2. Germline CDR1 reads LGHNT; CDR2 reads FRNRAP. The ends lost 2 bases at V and 8 bases at J; junction bases unmatched: 4. This CDR3 region has 15 residues. CDR3 loop: CASGLSTSGGATQYF. The CDR3 coding sequence is TGTGCTAGTGGTTTGTCTACTAGCGGGGGGGCTACGCAGTATTTT.

The chain uses TRBV20-1 and TRBJ2-7; TRBD2 matches at 7 bases. Germline assignment: CDR1 DFQATT and CDR2 SNEGSKA (reference sequence). This CDR3 contains 14 residues. Losses at the gene ends were 1 base for V and 4 bases for J; bases not matched to a gene: 7. Written as DNA, the CDR3 is TGCAGTGCTAGAGCTAGCGGAAAGGATTACGAGCAGTACTTC. This encodes CSARASGKDYEQYF.

The chain employs TRBV12-3 or TRBV12-4 and TRBJ2-5, with D possibly matching TRBD2 (5 bases). V lost 3 bases and J lost 5, with 13 bases in between. The CDR3 has 14 amino acids. The CDR3 loop reads CASSFRLKEETQYF. CDR3 sequence (DNA): TGTGCCAGCAGTTTTCGACTAAAGGAGGAGACCCAGTACTTC.

This clonotype was picked up many times. CDR3 region: CASSFRAGANVLTF. The CDR3 nucleotides are TGTGCCAGCAGTTTCAGGGCTGGGGCCAACGTCCTGACTTTC. The chain employs TRBV12-3 or TRBV12-4 and TRBJ2-6, with D possibly matching TRBD1 (5 bases). Trimming shortened V by 3 bases and J by 2 bases, and 5 bases separated the two germline ends. The CDR3 is 14 residues long.

This clonotype was observed at least ten times. The chain carries TRBV7-9 and TRBJ2-5; possibly TRBD1 for D (6 bases). CDR1 SEHNR and CDR2 FQNEAQ come from the germline V gene (reference sequence). V was pared by 1 base and J by 2 bases, with 11 bases between. This CDR3 contains 15 residues. The CDR3, as DNA: TGTGCCAGCAGCTTAGTCCTACAGGGACAAGAGACCCAGTACTTC. Residues: CASSLVLQGQETQYF.

This clonotype came up many times. The V and J genes are TRBV6-1 and TRBJ1-4, with 7 nucleotides matching TRBD1. V was clipped by 5 bases and J by 8 bases; unmatched bases: 8. CDR1 is MNHNS, CDR2 SASEGT, per germline. This CDR3 region has 14 residues. The CDR3 loop is CASSRQGGGEKLFF. The DNA for the CDR3 is TGTGCCAGCAGTAGACAGGGCGGTGGAGAAAAACTGTTTTTT.

V is TRBV10-3 and J is TRBJ1-3; weak D call: TRBD1 (5 bases). Trimming shortened V by 10 bases and J by 0 bases, and 16 bases separated the two germline ends. Looked up from germline, CDR1 is ENHRY and CDR2 is SYGVKD. The CDR3 is made up of 15 amino acids. DNA for the CDR3: TGTGCCAGCATGACAGAGCTGAGCTCTGGAAACACCATATATTTT. Translating gives CASMTELSSGNTIYF.

V usage is TRBV12-3 or TRBV12-4 and J usage is TRBJ1-5, with D possibly being TRBD1 (6 bases). V was shortened by 1 base and J by 1 base, with 11 bases between the two germline ends. This CDR3 region has 16 residues. This CDR3 reads CASSLGGGTSNQPQHF. The CDR3 DNA reads TGTGCCAGCAGTTTAGGGGGGGGCACGAGCAATCAGCCCCAGCATTTT.

The J gene is TRBJ2-4, the V gene TRBV6-1, with TRBD1 matching 8 bases. V dropped 5 bases and J dropped 0; count of bases not matched to a gene: 6. The CDR3 totals 16 residues. Germline CDR1 and CDR2: MNHNS and SASEGT. The CDR3 sequence is CASSMDRELAKNIQYF. The CDR3 DNA reads as TGTGCCAGCAGTATGGACAGGGAACTAGCCAAAAACATTCAGTACTTC.

The genes are TRBV12-3 or TRBV12-4 and TRBJ2-5, with D perhaps assigned TRBD1 or TRBD2 (5 bases each). The V gene lost 5 bases and the J gene lost 0 bases, with 16 bases spanning the gap. This CDR3 is built from 16 residues. The CDR3 region has the DNA TGTGCCAGCAGTATTACCGGGACCAACAACCAAGAGACCCAGTACTTC. Its protein product is CASSITGTNNQETQYF.

The chain recombines TRBV20-1 with TRBJ1-2; a possible D gene is TRBD1 (5 bases). V was pared by 5 bases and J by 5 bases, with 12 bases between. CDR1 DFQATT and CDR2 SNEGSKA come from the germline V gene (reference sequence). The CDR3 covers 12 residues. CDR3 DNA: TGCAGTGCTGAGGACACCCCTTATGGCTACACCTTC. Amino acids: CSAEDTPYGYTF.

This clonotype came up many times. The chain is built from TRBV12-3 or TRBV12-4 and TRBJ2-1, with 8 bases matching TRBD2. This CDR3 is 14 amino acids long. Unmatched junction bases numbered 7, after V lost 4 bases and J lost 8 bases. This CDR3 is CASSSGLVEHEQFF. As DNA, the CDR3 is TGTGCCAGCAGTTCGGGACTAGTTGAACATGAGCAGTTCTTC.

The chain is built from TRBV29-1 and TRBJ1-1; TRBD1 agrees at 7 bases. Trimming at V came to 7 bases and at J to 3 bases, leaving 11 bases not matched to a gene. Per germline, CDR1 SQVTM and CDR2 ANQGSEA. The length of the CDR3 is 14 residues. For the CDR3, the DNA is TGCAGCGCTGGATGGGACAGCTATGACACTGAAGCTTTCTTT. Its protein is CSAGWDSYDTEAFF. Drawing the rest from reference TRBV29-1 and TRBJ1-1, the complete variable domain is SAVISQKPSRDICQRGTSLTIQCQVDSQVTMMFWYRQQPGQSLTLIATANQGSEATYESGFVIDKFPISRPNLTFSTLTVSNMSPEDSSIYLCSAGWDSYDTEAFFGQGTRLTVV.

This sequence joins TRBV6-1 and TRBJ1-1; D is ambiguous. This CDR3 spans 13 amino acids. The germline gives CDR1 MNHNS, CDR2 SASEGT. Trimming removed 5 bases from V and 6 bases from J, with 13 bases in between. CDR3 in DNA: TGTGCCAGCAGTCCTCAGGTGGTCGCTGAAGCTTTCTTT. This translates into CASSPQVVAEAFF.

The chain couples TRBV21-1 to TRBJ2-7; TRBD2 is the table's D call and was not checked against the DNA. TRBV21-1 has pseudogene status. This CDR3 region has 16 residues. DNA for the CDR3: TGTGCCAGCAGCAAAGAGGAGGGGCAGACCTCCTACGAGCAGTACTTC. Its protein product is CASSKEEGQTSYEQYF.

In this sample, this clonotype turned up many times. The chain carries TRBV4-3 and TRBJ2-3, with D perhaps given as TRBD1 or TRBD2 (5 bases each). V was clipped by 1 base and J by 8 bases, with 13 bases between them. The germline V gene has CDR1 LGHNA and CDR2 YSLEER. The CDR3 has 14 residues. The chain's CDR3 is CASSQAPTGGTQYF. Written as DNA, the CDR3 is TGCGCCAGCAGCCAAGCCCCCACTGGGGGTACGCAGTATTTT.

This clonotype was seen a handful of times. The J gene is TRBJ2-3, the V gene TRBV10-3; 9 bases map to TRBD2. V trimming: 4 bases; J trimming: 9 bases; junction bases outside the gene matches: 11. The CDR3 length is 15 residues. Germline lookup yields CDR1 ENHRY and CDR2 SYGVKD. CDR3 sequence reads: CAISATSGPSDTQYF. The CDR3 DNA sequence: TGTGCCATCAGTGCGACTAGCGGCCCATCTGACACGCAGTATTTT.

In this sample, this clonotype turned up many times. The rearrangement joins TRBV5-5 to TRBJ2-3, with D perhaps TRBD1 (5 bases). The V gene's germline CDR1 is SGHKS and CDR2 YYEKEE (reference sequence). The CDR3 length is 15 residues. V gave up 0 bases and J gave up 3 bases, with 11 bases separating them. The CDR3 sequence: CASSLGQSQTDTQYF. The CDR3 nucleotides are TGTGCCAGCAGCTTGGGACAGAGCCAGACAGATACGCAGTATTTT.

This rearrangement joins TRBV6-4 to TRBJ2-1, with TRBD2 identical over 9 bases. The CDR3 loop spans 14 amino acids. Germline trimming cut 8 bases from V and 4 bases from J; bases unmatched to any gene: 6. Germline CDR1 and CDR2: MRHNA and SNTAGT. CDR3 sequence (DNA): TGTGCCAGCTCCAGGACTAGCGAGTACAATGAGCAGTTCTTC. Residues: CASSRTSEYNEQFF.

The V call is TRBV18, the J call TRBJ2-5, with TRBD1 as a possible D gene (6 bases). The CDR3 loop spans 16 amino acids. The V end lost 1 base, the J end lost 0 bases, and 12 bases lay between the germline ends. Germline-derived CDR1 and CDR2 are KGHSH and LQKENI. CDR3 loop: CASSPLSGTYQETQYF. DNA for the CDR3: TGTGCCAGCTCACCACTTTCGGGGACATACCAAGAGACCCAGTACTTC.

The genes are TRBV11-2 and TRBJ2-5; TRBD1 matches at 8 bases. Germline lookup yields CDR1 SGHAT and CDR2 FQNNGV. The CDR3 is made up of 14 amino acids. V shed 5 bases, J shed 8 bases, and the junction held 10 bases outside the gene matches. The CDR3 is CASSLGQALATQYF. The CDR3 DNA reads TGTGCCAGCAGCCTGGGACAGGCATTGGCCACCCAGTACTTC. The full variable domain, its missing parts supplied by reference TRBV11-2 and TRBJ2-5, is EAGVAQSPRYKIIEKRQSVAFWCNPISGHATLYWYQQILGQGPKLLIQFQNNGVVDDSQLPKDRFSAERLKGVDSTLKIQPAKLEDSAVYLCASSLGQALATQYFGPGTRLLVL.

The chain is built from TRBV6-1 and TRBJ2-1; 10 positions match TRBD2. The CDR3 loop spans 15 amino acids. Germline CDR1 MNHNS, CDR2 SASEGT. V was pared by 6 bases and J by 2 bases, with 4 bases of the junction left unmatched. The CDR3 DNA reads TGTGCCAGCAGAGCGGGGGGGCCGCCCTACAATGAGCAGTTCTTC. Translating it yields CASRAGGPPYNEQFF.

This clonotype has a count of ten or more. The chain combines TRBV7-9 with TRBJ2-1; possibly TRBD1 for D (5 bases). The CDR3 spans 15 residues. Trimming removed 2 bases at V and 0 bases at J, with 8 bases between. Germline V gene data show CDR1 as SEHNR and CDR2 as FQNEAQ (reference sequence). The CDR3 region has the DNA TGTGCCAGCAGCTTAAGGGGAAGCTCCTACAATGAGCAGTTCTTC. Protein product: CASSLRGSSYNEQFF.

The chain employs TRBV3-1 and TRBJ2-3; 9 bases agree with TRBD1. This CDR3 region has 13 residues. Germline V CDR1 and CDR2: LGHDT, YNNKEL (reference sequence). V lost 3 bases to trimming and J lost 14 bases; unmatched junction nucleotides: 9. This chain's CDR3 is CASSQPGQGVLYF. DNA for the CDR3: TGTGCCAGCAGCCAGCCGGGACAGGGAGTTCTGTATTTT.

The chain recombines TRBV7-9 with TRBJ2-7, with 8 nucleotides matching TRBD1. CDR1 SEHNR and CDR2 FQNEAQ come from the germline V gene (reference sequence). This CDR3 has 12 residues. J lost 6 bases, V lost 5 bases, and 3 bases had no gene match. The CDR3 is CASSEGTGEQYF. CDR3 DNA sequence: TGTGCCAGCAGCGAAGGGACAGGCGAGCAGTACTTC.

This clonotype was seen only a few times. V gene TRBV5-1 combines with J gene TRBJ2-2, with TRBD1 identical over 7 bases. CDR1 SGHRS and CDR2 YFSETQ come from the germline V gene. Trimming at V came to 4 bases and at J to 4 bases, leaving 7 bases not matched to a gene. The CDR3 is 15 residues long. This CDR3 is CASSTRTGTTGELFF. CDR3 nucleotide sequence: TGCGCCAGCAGCACAAGGACAGGCACCACCGGGGAGCTGTTTTTT. Using reference TRBV5-1 and TRBJ2-2 for the parts outside the CDR3, the full variable domain is KAGVTQTPRYLIKTRGQQVTLSCSPISGHRSVSWYQQTPGQGLQFLFEYFSETQRNKGNFPGRFSGRQFSNSRSEMNVSTLELGDSALYLCASSTRTGTTGELFFGEGSRLTVL.

In this sample, this clonotype turned up many times. The chain employs TRBV7-9 and TRBJ2-1; 10 bases agree with TRBD2. CDR1 is SEHNR, CDR2 FQNEAQ, per germline (reference sequence). J gave up 8 bases and V 2 bases, and 9 bases lay outside the gene matches. The CDR3 consists of 16 residues. The CDR3 spells CASSLKAGGWKDEQFF. The CDR3 region has the DNA TGTGCCAGCAGCTTAAAAGCGGGAGGGTGGAAGGATGAGCAGTTCTTC.

This clonotype occurred a few times. The chain recombines TRBV7-2 with TRBJ2-1; 14 positions match TRBD2. Germline CDR1 is SGHTA and CDR2 is FQGNSA. Trimming at V came to 0 bases and at J to 2 bases, leaving 12 bases not matched to a gene. CDR3 length: 21 amino acids. This CDR3 is CASSLALSGLAGVITYNEQFF. The CDR3, as DNA: TGTGCCAGCAGCTTAGCGCTTTCGGGACTAGCGGGAGTAATCACCTACAATGAGCAGTTCTTC.